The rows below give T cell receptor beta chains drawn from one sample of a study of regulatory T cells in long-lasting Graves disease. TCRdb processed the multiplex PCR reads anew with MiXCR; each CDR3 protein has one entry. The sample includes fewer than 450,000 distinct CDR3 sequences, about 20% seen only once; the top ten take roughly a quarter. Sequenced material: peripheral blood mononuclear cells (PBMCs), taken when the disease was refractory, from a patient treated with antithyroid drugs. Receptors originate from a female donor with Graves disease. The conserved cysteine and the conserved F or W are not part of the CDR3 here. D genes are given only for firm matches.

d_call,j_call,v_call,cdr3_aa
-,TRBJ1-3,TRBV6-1,ASSTVDTGNTIY
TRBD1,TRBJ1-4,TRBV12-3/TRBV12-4,ASSLGTDNEKLF
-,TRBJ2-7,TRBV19,ASSTSVSSYEQY
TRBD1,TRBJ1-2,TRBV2,ASTLTQGARTKGYT
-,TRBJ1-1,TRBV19,ASNNRAFAEAF
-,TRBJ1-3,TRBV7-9,ASSPRFWTPSGNTIY
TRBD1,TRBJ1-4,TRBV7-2,ASSLAPGTGTPKLF
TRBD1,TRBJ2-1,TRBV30,AWSVTGANEQF
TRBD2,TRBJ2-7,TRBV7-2,ASSPNLLTSGSYEQY
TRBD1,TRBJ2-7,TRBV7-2,ASSLDPGGPYEQY
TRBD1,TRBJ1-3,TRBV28,ASSLPPQGASGNTIY
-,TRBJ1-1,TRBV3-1,ASSGGPLSTEAF
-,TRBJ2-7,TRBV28,ASSLPGRGYEQY
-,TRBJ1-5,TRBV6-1,ASTILSGYSNQPQH
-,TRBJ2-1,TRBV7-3,ASSLPGGPQF
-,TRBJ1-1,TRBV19,ASSIQVGDGEAF
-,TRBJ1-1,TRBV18,ASSPSTGTSEAF
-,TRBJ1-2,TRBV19,ASSIANANYGYT
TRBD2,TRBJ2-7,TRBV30,AWISGEVSYEQY
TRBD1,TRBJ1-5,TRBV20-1,SARKTQTGGQPQH
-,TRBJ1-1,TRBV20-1,SARVPRRNTEAF
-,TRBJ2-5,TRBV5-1,ASSLALQRETQY
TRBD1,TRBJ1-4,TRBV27,ASSLQGALGKLF
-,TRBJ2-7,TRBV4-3,ASSQYRDYEQY
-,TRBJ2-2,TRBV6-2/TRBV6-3,ASSRRGFGELF
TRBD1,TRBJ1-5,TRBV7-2,ASSLRTGAAGQPQH
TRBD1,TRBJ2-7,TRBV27,ASSLGTGNYYEQY
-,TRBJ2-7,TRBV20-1,SARIGVIPYEQY
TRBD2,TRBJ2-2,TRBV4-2,ASSQSGGNTRGTGELF